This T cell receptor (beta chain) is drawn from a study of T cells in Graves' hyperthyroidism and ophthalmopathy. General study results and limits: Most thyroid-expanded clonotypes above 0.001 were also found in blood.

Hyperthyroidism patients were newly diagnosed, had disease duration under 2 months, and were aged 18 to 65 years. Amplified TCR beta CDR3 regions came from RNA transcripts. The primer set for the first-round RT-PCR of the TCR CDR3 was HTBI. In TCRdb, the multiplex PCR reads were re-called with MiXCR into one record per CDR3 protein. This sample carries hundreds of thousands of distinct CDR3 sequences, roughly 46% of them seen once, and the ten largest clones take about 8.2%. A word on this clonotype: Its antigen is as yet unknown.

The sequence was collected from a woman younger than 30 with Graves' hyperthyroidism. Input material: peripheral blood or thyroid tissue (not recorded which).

In DNA, the CDR3 is TGTGCCACCAATCCCGTCGGGACACCGAACACCGGGGAGCTGTTTTTT. Protein sequence: CATNPVGTPNTGELFF. The V and J genes are TRBV10-3 and TRBJ2-2, with D tentatively TRBD1 (6 bases). CDR1 ENHRY and CDR2 SYGVKD come from the germline V gene. The CDR3 is 16 amino acids. Between the trimmed V and J ends, which lost 10 bases and 0 bases, there was a span of 18 bases.